This is a list of T cell receptor beta chains from one sample in a study of blood T cell repertoires in COVID-19. Using immunoSEQ multiplex PCR, the repertoire was profiled, and TCRdb retains in-frame clones only, with some absent. The sample yields about 320,000 clones, about 89% seen once. Sequenced material: PBMCs or T cells enriched from blood (not recorded which). The receptors were sampled from a man between 60 and 75 years old who had recovered from COVID-19. CDR3s include the opening cysteine and the closing phenylalanine or tryptophan. The order of the fields is D gene, J gene, V gene, clone size, CDR3 protein, CDR3 DNA. D genes are given only for firm matches. A clone size is listed for some rows: how often the clone was seen (once, few, many), or a class if it is expanded.

. TRBJ2-5 TRBV18 . CASSASSAGQETQYF TGTGCCAGCTCGGCCAGTTCGGCGGGCCAAGAGACCCAGTACTTC
. TRBJ1-4 TRBV5-8 . CASSPDGGENEKLFF TGTGCCAGCAGCCCGGATGGGGGGGAAAATGAAAAACTGTTTTTT
. TRBJ1-1 TRBV7-9 . CASSPHRGNTEAFF TGTGCCAGCAGCCCGCACCGGGGGAACACTGAAGCTTTCTTT
. TRBJ2-1 TRBV5-5 . CASSLTSGFYNEQFF TGTGCCAGCAGCTTGACCAGCGGGTTCTACAATGAGCAGTTCTTC
. TRBJ2-7 TRBV3-1/TRBV3-2 . CASSSQVSRDEQYF TGTGCCAGCAGCTCACAGGTGTCTCGGGACGAGCAGTACTTC
TRBD1 TRBJ1-3 TRBV25-1 few CASTADRGGNTIYF TGTGCCAGCACCGCGGACAGGGGGGGAAACACCATATATTTT
. TRBJ2-1 TRBV15 once CATSRQTRVTYNEQFF TGTGCCACCAGCAGACAGACTAGAGTTACCTACAATGAGCAGTTCTTC
TRBD2 TRBJ2-3 TRBV5-6 . CASSLSASGAHTDTQYF TGTGCCAGCAGCTTGTCGGCTAGCGGGGCTCACACAGATACGCAGTATTTT
TRBD1 TRBJ1-4 TRBV13 . CASSSQGQSFEKLFF TGTGCCAGCAGCTCCCAGGGACAGAGCTTCGAAAAACTGTTTTTT
. TRBJ2-3 TRBV24-1 . CATSSTTDTDTQYF TGTGCCACCAGTTCGACGACAGACACAGATACGCAGTATTTT
. TRBJ1-3 TRBV28 . CASSARASSGNTIYF TGTGCCAGCAGTGCTCGAGCGAGCTCTGGAAACACCATATATTTT
. TRBJ1-5 TRBV7-2 . CASSFGNRGYFSNQPQHF TGTGCCAGCAGCTTTGGGAATAGGGGGTACTTTAGCAATCAGCCCCAGCATTTT
TRBD2 TRBJ2-7 TRBV3-1/TRBV3-2 . CASSAGTSGSYEQYF TGTGCCAGCAGCGCGGGCACTAGCGGGAGCTACGAGCAGTACTTC
. TRBJ2-1 TRBV3-1/TRBV3-2 . CASSQNLVEDEQFF TGTGCCAGCAGCCAAAATCTAGTTGAGGATGAGCAGTTCTTC